The T cell receptor beta chain described here comes from a study of radiation and T cells in renal cell carcinoma. Across the study: Nephrectomy followed 15 Gy stereotactic body radiation by 4 weeks.

Profiling relied on immunoSEQ multiplex PCR, and the TCRdb table lists in-frame clones only, not all of them. The data hold about 47,000 clones, with more than 80% observed a single time. Turning to this clone: The antigen is not known.

CDR1 is SGHKS, CDR2 YYEKEE, per germline (reference sequence). After removal of 4 bases from V and 4 bases from J, the junction contained 2 bases not matched to a gene. The CDR3 is 15 amino acids. Time point: blood 2 weeks post-SBRT. Regarding treatment: 15 Gy SBRT to primary tumor, nephrectomy 4 weeks later. This renal cell carcinoma was of the clear cell type. Whole-study findings and limits: Top tumor clonotypes rose in blood 2 weeks post-radiation, then contracted.

The source was blood, collected from a patient whose treatment included radiotherapy and nephrectomy. The J gene is TRBJ2-1, the V gene TRBV5-5; 13 bases fit TRBD2. The clonotype comes from a woman in her 70s with renal cell carcinoma. CDR3 residues: CASSLGLAGYNEQFF. Written as DNA, the CDR3 is TGTGCCAGCAGCCTGGGACTAGCGGGGTACAATGAGCAGTTCTTC.